This TCR beta chain was sequenced for a study of T-cell reconstitution after alpha-beta-depleted transplantation in children. Preparation of the TCRbeta library involved a method that used unique molecular identifiers. One entry per CDR3 protein, called by TCRdb with MiXCR from the PCR reads. Here the sample spans around 93,000 distinct CDR3 sequences, roughly 8% being singletons. The germline CDR1 and CDR2 sequences are SGHRS and YFSETQ. The CDR3 sequence is 15 residues long. The trim removed 1 base at V and 4 bases at J, leaving 4 bases unmatched. This clonotype showed up many times. This material consisted of PBMCs from the stem cell graft donor, taken from the stem cell graft. This receptor was obtained from a human donor who donated a stem cell graft to a child with congenital amegakaryocytic thrombocytopenia. V and J are TRBV5-1 and TRBJ2-7; 11 bases line up with TRBD2. CDR3 DNA sequence: TGCGCCAGCAGCTTGAATCTAGCGGGAGGTTACGAGCAGTACTTC. Residues: CASSLNLAGGYEQYF.